The T cell receptor (beta chain) under discussion was sequenced for a study of T cells after yellow fever vaccination. Looked up from germline, CDR1 is MGHRA and CDR2 is YSYEKL. Trimming removed 0 bases at V and 6 bases at J, with 20 bases between. CDR3 size: 17 residues. The table lists this clonotype with a few counts. Antigen specificity is unknown. General study findings and limits: Clonotype sharing between CD4 and CD8 compartments was small. Most primary-vaccination clones recurred post-booster (approximately 96% CD4, over 70% CD8).

The TCR cDNA carried a universal primer site and UMIs from 5'RACE template switching. TCRdb called the 5' RACE reads again in MiXCR, with one record for every CDR3 protein. Of a few hundred thousand distinct CDR3 sequences detected, 8.7% appear once; the ten largest clones hold around 3.1%. The source is a man younger than 35 who received the YFV17D yellow fever vaccine. This rearrangement joins TRBV4-1 to TRBJ1-1; D ambiguous. This material consisted of CD4+ T cells sorted from PBMCs, taken 5 days after the yellow fever booster vaccination. The CDR3 sequence is CASSQDSGMVAYPEAFF. CDR3 nucleotides: TGCGCCAGCAGCCAAGATTCGGGGATGGTGGCTTACCCTGAAGCTTTCTTT.